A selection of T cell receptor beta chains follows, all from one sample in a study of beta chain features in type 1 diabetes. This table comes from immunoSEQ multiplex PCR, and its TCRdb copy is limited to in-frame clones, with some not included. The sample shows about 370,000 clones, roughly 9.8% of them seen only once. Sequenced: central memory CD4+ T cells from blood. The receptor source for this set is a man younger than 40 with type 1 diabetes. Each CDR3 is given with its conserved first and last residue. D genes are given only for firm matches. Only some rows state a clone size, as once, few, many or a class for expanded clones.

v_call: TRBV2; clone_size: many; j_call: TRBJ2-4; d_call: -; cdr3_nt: TGTGCCAGCAGGCCCGACAGAGACATTCAGTACTTC; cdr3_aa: CASRPDRDIQYF
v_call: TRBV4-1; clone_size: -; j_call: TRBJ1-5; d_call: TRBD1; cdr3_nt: TGCGCCAGCAGCCACCTGACAGGGGATCAGCCCCAGCATTTT; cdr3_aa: CASSHLTGDQPQHF
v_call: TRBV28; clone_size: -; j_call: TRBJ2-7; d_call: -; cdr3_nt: TGTGCCAGCAGTACGACAGTTGGGGGTTCCTACGAGCAGTACTTC; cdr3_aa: CASSTTVGGSYEQYF
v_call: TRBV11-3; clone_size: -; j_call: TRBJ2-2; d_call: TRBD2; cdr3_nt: TGTGCCAGCAGCCCGGGGGGGCTAGCGGGAGACACCGGGGAGCTGTTTTTT; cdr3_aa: CASSPGGLAGDTGELFF
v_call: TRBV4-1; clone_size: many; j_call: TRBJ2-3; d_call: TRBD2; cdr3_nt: TGCGCCAGCAGCCTCGGACTAGGGGCTGGCACAGATACGCAGTATTTT; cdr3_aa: CASSLGLGAGTDTQYF
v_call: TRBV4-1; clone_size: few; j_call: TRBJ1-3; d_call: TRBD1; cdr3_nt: TGCGCCAGCAGCCCCAGGGGGGCCGGGGACCTTGGAAACACCATATATTTT; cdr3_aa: CASSPRGAGDLGNTIYF
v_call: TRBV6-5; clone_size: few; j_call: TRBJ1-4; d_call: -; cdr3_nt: TGTGCCAGCAGTGATCACAGAACAAATGAAAAACTGTTTTTT; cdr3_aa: CASSDHRTNEKLFF
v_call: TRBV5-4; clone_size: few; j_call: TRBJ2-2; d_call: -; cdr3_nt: TGTGCCAGCAGCGCGGTCCCCGGGGAGCTGTTTTTT; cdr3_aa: CASSAVPGELFF
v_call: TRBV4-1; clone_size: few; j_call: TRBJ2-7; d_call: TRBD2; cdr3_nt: TGCGCCAGCAGCCAAGGTGTAGCGGGAGTCCCCTACGAGCAGTACTTC; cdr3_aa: CASSQGVAGVPYEQYF
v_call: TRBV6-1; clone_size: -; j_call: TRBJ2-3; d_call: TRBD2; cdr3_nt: TGTGCCAGCAGTGATTTAGCGGGAGGGAAAGATACGCAGTATTTT; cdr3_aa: CASSDLAGGKDTQYF
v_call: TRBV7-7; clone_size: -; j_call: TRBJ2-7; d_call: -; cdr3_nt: TGTGCTAGCAGCTTGGGACGCTCCTACGAGCAGTACTTC; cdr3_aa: CASSLGRSYEQYF
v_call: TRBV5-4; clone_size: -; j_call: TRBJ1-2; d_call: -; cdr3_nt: TGTGCCAGCAGCTTGGCGAGGGGGGTCGGCTACACCTTC; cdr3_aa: CASSLARGVGYTF
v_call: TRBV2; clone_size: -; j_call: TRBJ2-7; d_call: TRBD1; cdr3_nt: TGTGCCAGCAGTCGATCGACTCCGGGACAGGAGCGCGAGCAGTACTTC; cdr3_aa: CASSRSTPGQEREQYF
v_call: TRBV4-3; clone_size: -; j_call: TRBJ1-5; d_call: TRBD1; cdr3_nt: TGCGCCAGCAGTTTTCAGGGGGGGAATCAGCCCCAGCATTTT; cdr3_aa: CASSFQGGNQPQHF
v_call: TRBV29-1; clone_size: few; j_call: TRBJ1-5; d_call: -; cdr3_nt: TGCAGCGTTGAGGTAGGGTCGGCGGGTCAGCCCCAGCATTTT; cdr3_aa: CSVEVGSAGQPQHF
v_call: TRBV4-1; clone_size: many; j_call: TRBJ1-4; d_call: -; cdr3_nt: TGCGCCAGCAGCGCCCGACTGGGTGAACTGTTTTTT; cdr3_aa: CASSARLGELFF
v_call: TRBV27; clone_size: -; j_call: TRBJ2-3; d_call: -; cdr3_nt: TGTGCCAGCAGTCCAATTTTTGGGCAGGGGTCAGATACGCAGTATTTT; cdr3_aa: CASSPIFGQGSDTQYF
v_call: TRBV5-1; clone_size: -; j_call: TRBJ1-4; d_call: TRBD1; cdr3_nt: TGCGCCAGCAGCTTGGGAGACAGGGGGCTCGAAAAACTGTTTTTT; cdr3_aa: CASSLGDRGLEKLFF
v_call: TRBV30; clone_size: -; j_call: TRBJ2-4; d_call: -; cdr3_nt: TGTGCCTGGAGTCCGTTTGGAGGAAACATTCAGTACTTC; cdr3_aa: CAWSPFGGNIQYF
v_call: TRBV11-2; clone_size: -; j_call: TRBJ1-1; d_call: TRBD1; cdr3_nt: TGTGCCAGCAGCCTAGCCGGGACAGGCGTCGAAGCTTTCTTT; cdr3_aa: CASSLAGTGVEAFF
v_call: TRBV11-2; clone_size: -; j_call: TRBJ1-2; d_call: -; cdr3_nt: TGTGCCAGCAGCTTAGGTTTAGGACTTTTGGGAGGCTACACCTTC; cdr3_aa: CASSLGLGLLGGYTF
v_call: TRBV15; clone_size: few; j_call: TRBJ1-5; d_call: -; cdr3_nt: TGTGCCACCAGGGATTATAGCAATCAGCCCCAGCATTTT; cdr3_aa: CATRDYSNQPQHF
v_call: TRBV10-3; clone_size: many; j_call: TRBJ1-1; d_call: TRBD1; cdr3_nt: TGTGCCATCAGTGGAACAGGGGGCAACTCTGAAGCTTTCTTT; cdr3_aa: CAISGTGGNSEAFF
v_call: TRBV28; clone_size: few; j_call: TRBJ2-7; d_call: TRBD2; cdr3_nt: TGTGCCAGCAGTTTAGGACTAGCCGTAGCGTACGAGCAGTACTTC; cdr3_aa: CASSLGLAVAYEQYF
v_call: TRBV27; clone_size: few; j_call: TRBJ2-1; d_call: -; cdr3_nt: TGTGCCAGCAGTTCCTTACTAGGTTCAGATGAGCAGTTCTTC; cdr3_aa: CASSSLLGSDEQFF
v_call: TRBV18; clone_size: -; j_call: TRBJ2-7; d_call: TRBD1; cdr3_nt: TGTGCCAGCTCACGTACAACAGGGGGCACCGGGTCCTACGAGCAGTACTTC; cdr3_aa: CASSRTTGGTGSYEQYF
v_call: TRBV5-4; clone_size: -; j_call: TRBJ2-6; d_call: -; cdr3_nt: TGTGCCAGCAGCTCTAGACAGCCTTCTGGGGCCAACGTCCTGACTTTC; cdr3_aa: CASSSRQPSGANVLTF
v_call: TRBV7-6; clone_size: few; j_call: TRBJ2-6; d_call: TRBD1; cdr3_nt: TGTGCCAGCAGCTCGGGACAGATCGCTGGGGCCAACGTCCTGACTTTC; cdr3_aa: CASSSGQIAGANVLTF
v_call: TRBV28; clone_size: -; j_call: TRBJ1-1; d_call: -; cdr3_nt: TGTGCCAGCAGGCTCTCTAACACTGAAGCTTTCTTT; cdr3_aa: CASRLSNTEAFF
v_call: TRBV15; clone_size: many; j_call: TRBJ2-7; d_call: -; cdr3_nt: TGTGCCCATGTCCCGGTTGGGTACCACGAGCAGTACTTC; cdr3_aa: CAHVPVGYHEQYF
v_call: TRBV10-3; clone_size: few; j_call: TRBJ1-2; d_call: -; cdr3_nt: TGTGCCAGCAGGAACTCGGGACATAGCACCTTC; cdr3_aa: CASRNSGHSTF
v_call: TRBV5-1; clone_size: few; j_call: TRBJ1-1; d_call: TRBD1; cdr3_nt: TGCGCCAGCAGCAGACAGGGGGCGAACACTGAAGCTTTCTTT; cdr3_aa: CASSRQGANTEAFF
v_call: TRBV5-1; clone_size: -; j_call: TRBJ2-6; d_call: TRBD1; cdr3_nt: TGCGCCAGCAGCTTCCCGACAGGGGACGGTGGGGCCAACGTCCTGACTTTC; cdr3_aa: CASSFPTGDGGANVLTF
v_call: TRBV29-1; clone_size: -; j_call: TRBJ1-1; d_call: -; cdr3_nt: TGCAGCGTTGAGAGGGGGACTGCTGAGATATATGCTTTCTTT; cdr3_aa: CSVERGTAEIYAFF
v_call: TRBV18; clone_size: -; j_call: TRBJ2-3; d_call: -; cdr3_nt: TGTGCCAGCTCACCACCTGAGAACACAGATACGCAGTATTTT; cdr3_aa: CASSPPENTDTQYF
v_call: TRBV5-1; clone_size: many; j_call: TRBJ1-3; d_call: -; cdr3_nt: TGCGCCAGCATGCAGGACAGTGGAAACACCATATATTTT; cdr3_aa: CASMQDSGNTIYF
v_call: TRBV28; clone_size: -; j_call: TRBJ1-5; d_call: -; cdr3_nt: TGTGCCAGCAGGGCGAGCAATCAGCCCCAGCATTTT; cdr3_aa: CASRASNQPQHF
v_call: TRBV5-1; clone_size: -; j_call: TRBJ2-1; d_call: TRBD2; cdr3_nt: TGCGCCAGCAGCTTCATGTCTAGCGGTACCTTGAGTGAGCAGTTCTTC; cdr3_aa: CASSFMSSGTLSEQFF
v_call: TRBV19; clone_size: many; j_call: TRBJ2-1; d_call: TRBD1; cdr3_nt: TGTGCCAGTAGTCGAACAGGGGGAAAGTTCTTC; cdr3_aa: CASSRTGGKFF
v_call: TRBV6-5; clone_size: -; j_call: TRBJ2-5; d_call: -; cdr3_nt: TGTGCCAGCAGTTACAGGAGGGAAGAGACCCAGTACTTC; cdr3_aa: CASSYRREETQYF
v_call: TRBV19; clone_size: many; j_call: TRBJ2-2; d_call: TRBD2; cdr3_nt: TGTGCCACCAGCAAGGGACTAGGGACGAACACCGGGGAGCTGTTTTTT; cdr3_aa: CATSKGLGTNTGELFF
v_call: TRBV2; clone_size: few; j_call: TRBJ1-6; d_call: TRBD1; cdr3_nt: TGTGCCAGCAGGACCGGGACAGCTAATTCACCCCTCCACTTT; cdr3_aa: CASRTGTANSPLHF
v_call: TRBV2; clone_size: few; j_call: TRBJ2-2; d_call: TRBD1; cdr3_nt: TGTGCCAGCAGTGAGAGGACAGGCGAAACCGGGGAGCTGTTTTTT; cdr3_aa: CASSERTGETGELFF
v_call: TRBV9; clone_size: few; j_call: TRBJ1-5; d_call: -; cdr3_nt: TGTGCCAGCAGCCAAGAGGACGGGGGAAATAGCAATCAGCCCCAGCATTTT; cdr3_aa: CASSQEDGGNSNQPQHF
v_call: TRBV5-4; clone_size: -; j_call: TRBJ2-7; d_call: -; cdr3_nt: TGTGCCAGCAGCGCGGAGTGGCTGCCCTACGAGCAGTACTTC; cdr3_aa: CASSAEWLPYEQYF
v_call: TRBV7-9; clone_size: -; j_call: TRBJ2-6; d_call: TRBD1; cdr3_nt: TGTGCCAGCAGCCCAAGGGACAGGGGGCGGGCTGGGGCCAACGTCCTGACTTTC; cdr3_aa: CASSPRDRGRAGANVLTF
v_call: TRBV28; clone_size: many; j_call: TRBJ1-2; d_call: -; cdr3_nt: TGTGCCAGCAGTGATGGGGGCGCTAACTATGGCTACACCTTC; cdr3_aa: CASSDGGANYGYTF
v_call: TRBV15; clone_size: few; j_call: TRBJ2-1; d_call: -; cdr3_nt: TGTGCCACCAGCGGACTTTTCACTTTGAATGAGCAGTTCTTC; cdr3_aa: CATSGLFTLNEQFF
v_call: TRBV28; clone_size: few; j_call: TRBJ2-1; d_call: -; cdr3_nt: TGTGCCAGCAGGAGGAGTGATACCCATGAGCAGTTCTTC; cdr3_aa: CASRRSDTHEQFF
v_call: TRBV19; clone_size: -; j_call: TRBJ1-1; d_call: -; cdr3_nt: TGTGCCAGTAGTATAAATCGGGCGGAGAACACTGAAGCTTTCTTT; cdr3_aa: CASSINRAENTEAFF
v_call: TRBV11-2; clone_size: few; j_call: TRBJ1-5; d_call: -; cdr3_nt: TGTGCCAGCAGCTTAGAGTCAAATCAGCCCCAGCATTTT; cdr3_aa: CASSLESNQPQHF
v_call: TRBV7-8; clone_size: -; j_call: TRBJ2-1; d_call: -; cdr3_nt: TGTGCCAGCAGCTTAGGCAGTGAGCAGTTCTTC; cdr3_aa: CASSLGSEQFF
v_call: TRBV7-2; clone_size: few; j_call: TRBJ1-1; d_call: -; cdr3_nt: TGTGCCAGCAGCTTACGGTACACTGAAGCTTTCTTT; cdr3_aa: CASSLRYTEAFF